This T cell receptor (beta chain) was identified in a study of T cell changes during pregnancy in multiple sclerosis. Produced via immunoSEQ multiplex PCR; TCRdb's table is partial and in-frame only. Found here are about 65,000 clones, roughly 92% of them singletons; the top ten hold 2.5% to 3.5%. Germline V gives CDR1 SSHAT, CDR2 FNYEAQ (reference sequence). V lost 1 base and J lost 5; bases outside the gene matches: 11. This CDR3 has 19 residues. The gene calls are TRBV7-7 and TRBJ2-5, with 15 bases matching TRBD2. This sequence was found in a female donor in good health, enrolled as a control in a pregnancy study. Material: CD8+ T cells from peripheral blood mononuclear cells, obtained in the third trimester of pregnancy. CDR3 nucleotides: TGTGCCAGCAGCTTAGTGGGACTAGCGGGGGGCCCTGTGATGGAGACCCAGTACTTC. Amino acid sequence: CASSLVGLAGGPVMETQYF. The whole variable domain, remainder taken from reference TRBV7-7 and TRBJ2-5, is GAGVSQSPRYKVTKRGQDVTLRCDPISSHATLYWYQQALGQGPEFLTYFNYEAQPDKSGLPSDRFSAERPEGSISTLTIQRTEQRDSAMYRCASSLVGLAGGPVMETQYFGPGTRLLVL.